The clone carrying this T cell receptor (beta chain) was seen only a few times. Its antigen is unknown. V gave up 2 bases and J gave up 6 bases, with 13 bases separating them. The CDR3 spans 14 residues. The germline gives CDR1 MNHEY, CDR2 SVGAGI. This entry comes from a study of T cells after yellow fever vaccination. Study results and limitations: The study re-detected most primary-vaccination clones after the booster (96% CD4, around 90% CD8). Some clonotypes, a small share, were shared between CD4 and CD8 compartments. By day 5 rather than day 15, the secondary response had peaked, though it was weaker.

TCRdb recomputed calls from the 5' RACE reads with MiXCR, one row per CDR3 protein. The repertoire consists of some 160,000 distinct CDR3 sequences, with around 9.7% occurring once and the leading ten covering about 40%. The source was CD8+ T cells sorted from PBMCs, collected 45 days after the yellow fever booster vaccination. This TCR came from a young man who received the YFV17D yellow fever vaccine. The V and J genes are TRBV6-5 and TRBJ1-1; D unclear. CDR3 nucleotide sequence: TGTGCCAGCAGTTACGAGGCCGGAGGTCCTGAAGCTTTCTTT. It translates to CASSYEAGGPEAFF.